The present entry profiles one T cell receptor beta chain with its context. The data originate from a study of blood T cell repertoires in COVID-19. This CDR3 spans 16 amino acids. V dropped 5 bases and J dropped 1; count of bases not matched to a gene: 9. The germline gives CDR1 SNHLY, CDR2 FYNNEI. Clones were sequenced by immunoSEQ multiplex PCR, and TCRdb holds only the in-frame ones, with some missing. The sample holds about 330,000 clones; about 89% are singletons and the top ten take approximately 5%. The source is a woman aged 25 to 39 who had recovered from COVID-19. What was sequenced was PBMCs or T cells enriched from blood (not recorded which). The chain joins TRBV2 to TRBJ2-3; 7 bases are shared with TRBD1. The CDR3 sequence is CASSPVRTGGTDTQYF. The CDR3, as DNA: TGTGCCAGCAGTCCAGTACGGACAGGTGGCACAGATACGCAGTATTTT.